This is a list of T cell receptor beta chains from one sample in a study of cytomegalovirus exposure and HLA in healthy donors. Clones were read by immunoSEQ multiplex PCR, and TCRdb kept only the in-frame ones, dropping some. Of approximately 100,000 clones in the sample, about four fifths are singletons; the top ten hold roughly 4%. The specimen was PBMCs. The receptors shown here come from a female donor in good health and CMV-seropositive. Both conserved end residues are part of each CDR3. The D gene is left open where the match is weak. Part of the rows lack a size; the others show once, few, many or a class for expanded clones.

TRBV30	few	TRBJ1-5	TRBD1	TGTGCCTGGAGTGCTTACGGACAGGGCAATCAGCCCCAGCATTTT	CAWSAYGQGNQPQHF
TRBV7-2	.	TRBJ2-7	TRBD1	TGTGCCAGCAGCTTAGACTACAGGGGGCGCGAGCAGTACTTC	CASSLDYRGREQYF
TRBV29-1	.	TRBJ2-7	TRBD2	TGCAGCGTGGGGGAGCTAGCGGGTTACGAGCAGTACTTC	CSVGELAGYEQYF
TRBV27	.	TRBJ2-7	.	TGTGCCAGCAGTTTATTAGGGGCGTACGAGCAGTACTTC	CASSLLGAYEQYF
TRBV7-2	.	TRBJ2-7	TRBD1	TGTGCCAGCAGCGGCCCGGGACAGGGGCTTTACGAGCAGTACTTC	CASSGPGQGLYEQYF
TRBV9	.	TRBJ2-5	.	TGTGCCAGCAGCGTAGGGGTCAGGGAGACCCAGTACTTC	CASSVGVRETQYF
TRBV2	.	TRBJ1-3	TRBD1	TGTGCCAGCAGATCCGGGACAGCTGGAAACACCATATATTTT	CASRSGTAGNTIYF
TRBV6-1	.	TRBJ2-7	TRBD2	TGTGCCAGCACTCCCTCCGCCGGGAGGTACGAGCAGTACTTC	CASTPSAGRYEQYF
TRBV2	.	TRBJ2-7	TRBD1	TGTGCCAGCAAGAGGGCACAGGGGGACTACGAGCAGTACTTC	CASKRAQGDYEQYF
TRBV6-5	once	TRBJ1-1	.	TGTGCCAGCAGGGTAGCCATGAACACTGAAGCTTTCTTT	CASRVAMNTEAFF
TRBV6-1	.	TRBJ1-4	.	TGTGCCAGCAGTGAAGCCGGCCAGGGTCGAGAAAAACTGTTTTTT	CASSEAGQGREKLFF
TRBV7-2	.	TRBJ1-5	.	TGTGCCAGCAGCTTAGGCGGTTGGGGAGGCAATCAGCCCCAGCATTTT	CASSLGGWGGNQPQHF
TRBV4-3	few	TRBJ1-1	TRBD1	TGCGCCAGCAGCCGAGGGACAGGGGAAGCTTTCTTT	CASSRGTGEAFF
TRBV25-1	.	TRBJ1-2	.	TGTGCCAGCAGTGGATTACTCCTTAACTATGGCTACACCTTC	CASSGLLLNYGYTF
TRBV19	few	TRBJ2-3	TRBD2	TGTGCCAGTAGTTTGGGAGGGTTCACAGATACGCAGTATTTT	CASSLGGFTDTQYF
TRBV7-9	.	TRBJ2-7	.	TGTGCCAGCAGCTCCCGTGGCAGTGACGAGCAGTACTTC	CASSSRGSDEQYF
TRBV7-2	.	TRBJ1-5	TRBD1	TGTGCCAGCAGCCCAAGGACAGGGAATCAGCCCCAGCATTTT	CASSPRTGNQPQHF
TRBV6-6	.	TRBJ2-2	TRBD1	TGTGCCAGCAGCTACTCAGGGACAGGGATCGGCGGGGAGCTGTTTTTT	CASSYSGTGIGGELFF
TRBV7-9	.	TRBJ1-2	TRBD1	TGTGCCAGCAGCCCCCAAACAGGGGGCGCAGGCAGCTACACCTTC	CASSPQTGGAGSYTF
TRBV21-1	.	TRBJ2-5	.	TGTGCCAGCAGCAAAGAACGGACAGGGGTTGAGACCCAGTACTTC	CASSKERTGVETQYF